This TCR beta chain was sequenced for a study of regulatory T cells in long-lasting Graves disease. Investigators prepared the TCR beta libraries by applying iRepertoire HTBI primers and Arm-PCR of CDR3 regions. TCRdb reprocessed the multiplex PCR reads with MiXCR, giving one entry per CDR3 protein. Of roughly 260,000 distinct CDR3 sequences listed, 15% to 20% are singletons. V was clipped by 5 bases and J by 0 bases, with 13 bases between them. CDR3 length: 16 amino acids. Germline V gene lookup returns CDR1 SGHVS and CDR2 FNYEAQ. This clonotype was seen more than once but under ten times. Time point: newly diagnosed GD, antithyroid drugs for less than 3 months. TCR sequences were obtained from RNA taken from PBMCs. The same sample was also studied in work on T cells in Graves' hyperthyroidism and ophthalmopathy.

The V and J genes are TRBV7-6 and TRBJ2-2, with D unclear. This clonotype originated in a woman younger than 45 with Graves disease. The material was peripheral blood mononuclear cells (PBMCs), obtained at new diagnosis, from a patient treated with antithyroid drugs. As DNA, the CDR3 is TGTGCCAGCAGCCGGACCCGGCCGACGAACACCGGGGAGCTGTTTTTT. Amino acid sequence: CASSRTRPTNTGELFF.